These 26 T cell receptor beta chains were all obtained from the same sample, sequenced in a study of cytomegalovirus exposure and HLA in healthy donors. Using immunoSEQ multiplex PCR, the repertoire was profiled, and TCRdb retains in-frame clones only, with some absent. This sample carries 71,000 or so clones, 85% to 95% of them seen once, and the ten largest clones take roughly 1%. The sample taken for sequencing was PBMCs. Receptors were obtained from a woman younger than 35 in good health and CMV-seronegative.

The J gene is TRBJ1-1, the V gene TRBV7-3; D might be TRBD1 (5 bases). CDR1 SGHTA and CDR2 FQGTGA come from the germline V gene. CDR3 length: 14 amino acids. Trimming removed 5 bases from V and 5 bases from J, with 15 bases in between. CDR3 sequence reads: CASSPQLTGTEAFF. The CDR3 nucleotides are TGTGCCAGCAGCCCACAACTCACAGGAACTGAAGCTTTCTTT.

The chain is built from TRBV7-3 and TRBJ2-7, with D perhaps matching TRBD2 (6 bases). V was pared by 5 bases and J by 4 bases, with 18 bases between. The CDR3 runs to 15 residues. The germline gives CDR1 SGHTA, CDR2 FQGTGA. CDR3 nucleotides: TGTGCCAGCAGCCTAGTTAGCGGCAGCATTTACGAGCAGTACTTC. Encoded protein: CASSLVSGSIYEQYF.

The gene calls are TRBV6-5 and TRBJ2-1; 10 nucleotides match TRBD2. The CDR3 has 15 amino acids. J was trimmed by 6 bases and V by 5 bases; bases with no gene match: 7. Per germline, CDR1 MNHEY and CDR2 SVGAGI. CDR3 loop: CASSPLAGASNEQFF. CDR3 coding DNA: TGTGCCAGCAGTCCCCTAGCGGGAGCGTCCAATGAGCAGTTCTTC.

This chain connects TRBV7-2 to TRBJ2-5; a weak D match, TRBD2 (5 bases). The CDR3 totals 14 residues. The V and J ends lost 1 base and 5 bases respectively, with 11 bases between them. Germline loops: CDR1 SGHTA, CDR2 FQGNSA. CDR3: CASSLGPGVETQYF. The CDR3 DNA follows: TGTGCCAGCAGCTTAGGTCCCGGGGTGGAGACCCAGTACTTC.

This chain links TRBV27 with TRBJ2-1; TRBD2 matches 11 bases. The junction had 8 bases not matched to a gene; V was cut back by 2 bases and J by 5 bases. CDR1 and CDR2 (germline): MNHEY, SMNVEV (reference sequence). The CDR3 runs 17 residues. The DNA of the CDR3 is TGTGCCAGCAGTTTACATAGCGGGGGGGCCGTGGACAATGAGCAGTTCTTC. It is translated as CASSLHSGGAVDNEQFF.

This chain connects TRBV6-4 to TRBJ2-3; D gene ambiguous. The germline V and J ends were trimmed by 3 bases and 6 bases, with 13 bases remaining between them. The germline V gene has CDR1 MRHNA and CDR2 SNTAGT. The CDR3 length is 14 residues. CDR3 sequence: CASSDSAFGDTQYF. The CDR3 DNA sequence: TGTGCCAGCAGTGATTCGGCATTCGGGGATACGCAGTATTTT.

The rearrangement joins TRBV6-1 to TRBJ2-1, with a weak D call TRBD1 (7 bases). Germline V CDR1 and CDR2: MNHNS, SASEGT. The CDR3 extends over 14 amino acids. Trimming pared 10 bases from V and 3 bases from J, leaving 16 bases between. CDR3 in amino acids: CATNRGGDYNEQFF. CDR3 nucleotide sequence: TGTGCCACCAACAGGGGAGGTGACTACAATGAGCAGTTCTTC.

This clone was recorded only once. This rearrangement joins TRBV19 to TRBJ1-1; 7 bases agree with TRBD1. The ends lost 5 bases at V and 1 base at J; junction bases unmatched: 4. This CDR3 is built from 14 residues. Germline V gene sequence: CDR1 LNHDA, CDR2 SQIVND (reference sequence). CDR3 coding DNA: TGTGCCAGTAGTCGGACAGGTGGGAACACTGAAGCTTTCTTT. Translated: CASSRTGGNTEAFF. Full variable domain (outside the CDR3, taken from reference TRBV19 and TRBJ1-1): DGGITQSPKYLFRKEGQNVTLSCEQNLNHDAMYWYRQDPGQGLRLIYYSQIVNDFQKGDIAEGYSVSREKKESFPLTVTSAQKNPTAFYLCASSRTGGNTEAFFGQGTRLTVV.

The chain recombines TRBV5-6 with TRBJ1-1; D is unresolved. CDR1 and CDR2 from the germline V gene are SGHDT and YYEEEE. Trimming removed 2 bases at V and 7 bases at J, with 6 bases between. The CDR3 contains 11 residues. The CDR3 sequence: CASSFRGEAFF. CDR3 sequence (DNA): TGTGCCAGCAGCTTTCGGGGTGAAGCTTTCTTT.

V usage is TRBV7-3 and J usage is TRBJ2-1, with 11 bases identical to TRBD1. There are 16 residues in the CDR3. With V trimmed by 4 bases and J by 8 bases, 10 bases remained unmatched. The germline V gene has CDR1 SGHTA and CDR2 FQGTGA. The CDR3 region is CASSSLDRGRFDEQFF. CDR3 DNA: TGTGCCAGCAGCTCACTGGACAGGGGGCGGTTCGATGAGCAGTTCTTC.

The CDR3 reads CASSQLGGGDYGYTF. The CDR3 bases are TGTGCCAGCAGCCAATTAGGGGGGGGCGATTATGGCTACACCTTC. This chain links TRBV5-4 with TRBJ1-2, with D perhaps matching TRBD1 (6 bases). The CDR3 consists of 15 residues. CDR1 SGHNT and CDR2 YYREEE come from the germline V gene (reference sequence). Between the trimmed V and J ends, which lost 4 bases and 5 bases, there was a span of 18 bases.

The chain couples TRBV20-1 to TRBJ2-5; D call uncertain. Germline V gene data show CDR1 as DFQATT and CDR2 as SNEGSKA (reference sequence). The CDR3 is 11 amino acids. Between the trimmed V and J ends, which lost 2 bases and 3 bases, there was a span of 4 bases. CDR3 region: CSARPEETQYF. Here the CDR3 DNA reads TGCAGTGCTAGACCCGAAGAGACCCAGTACTTC.

The CDR3 coding sequence is TGTGCCATCAGTGACCCCCGGGGCGGGGAGGTATATACTGAAGCTTTCTTT. Residues: CAISDPRGGEVYTEAFF. The chain employs TRBV10-3 and TRBJ1-1; maybe TRBD1 (5 bases). Germline CDR1 and CDR2: ENHRY and SYGVKD. Deletions cut 3 bases from V and 5 bases from J, with 22 bases between. This CDR3 region has 17 residues.

This chain links TRBV2 with TRBJ1-1; D not resolved. CDR3 length: 12 amino acids. Germline V gene lookup returns CDR1 SNHLY and CDR2 FYNNEI. The V and J ends lost 8 bases and 5 bases respectively, with 12 bases between them. The CDR3 DNA sequence: TGTGCCAGCCCCGGTGTCAGGACTGAAGCTTTCTTT. Translation: CASPGVRTEAFF.

The chain is built from TRBV7-9 and TRBJ2-3, with 9 positions matching TRBD2. CDR1 SEHNR and CDR2 FQNEAQ come from the germline V gene (reference sequence). With 2 bases clipped from V and 4 bases from J, the junction kept 13 bases outside the gene matches. This CDR3 spans 18 amino acids. CDR3 loop: CASSLRLGGGAVADTQYF. Here the CDR3 DNA reads TGTGCCAGCAGCTTACGGCTTGGCGGGGGGGCCGTGGCAGATACGCAGTATTTT.

In DNA form, the CDR3 reads TGTGCCAGTAGTATCGACAGGGGGAATACTGAAGCTTTCTTT. Its protein is CASSIDRGNTEAFF. The rearrangement joins TRBV19 to TRBJ1-1, with 9 positions matching TRBD1. J was trimmed by 5 bases and V by 3 bases; bases with no gene match: 4. Germline V lookup: CDR1 LNHDA, CDR2 SQIVND (reference sequence). The CDR3 loop spans 14 amino acids.

The chain links TRBV28 to TRBJ2-3; 11 bases are a match to TRBD2. This CDR3 contains 18 residues. Trimming removed 6 bases from V and 0 bases from J; junction bases left unmatched: 11. Germline V gene sequence: CDR1 MDHEN, CDR2 SYDVKM. The CDR3 reads CASSPGTSGTSSTDTQYF. Written as DNA, the CDR3 is TGTGCCAGCAGCCCCGGGACTAGCGGTACGTCTAGCACAGATACGCAGTATTTT.

The chain uses TRBV7-2 and TRBJ2-7; the match to TRBD2 covers 9 bases. J gave up 0 bases and V 5 bases, and 5 bases lay outside the gene matches. Germline V gives CDR1 SGHTA, CDR2 FQGNSA. The CDR3 is 15 amino acids. CDR3 in DNA: TGTGCCAGCAGCATTAGCGGGGGAAGCTCCTACGAGCAGTACTTC. This encodes CASSISGGSSYEQYF.

The gene calls are TRBV9 and TRBJ2-7, with TRBD1 matching over 12 bases. The germline gives CDR1 SGDLS, CDR2 YYNGEE. This CDR3 has 16 residues. With 3 bases clipped from V and 6 bases from J, the junction kept 10 bases outside the gene matches. CDR3 nucleotide sequence: TGTGCCAGCAGCGGACAAGGGGACAGGGGGCCCCTCGAGCAGTACTTC. It codes for CASSGQGDRGPLEQYF.

The V gene is TRBV12-5, the J gene TRBJ2-1; 10 bases are shared with TRBD2. The CDR3 sequence is 15 residues long. Germline V gene lookup returns CDR1 LGHNT and CDR2 FRNRAP. J was trimmed by 3 bases and V by 1 base; bases with no gene match: 0. CDR3 in DNA: TGTGCTAGTGGTTTGGGACTAGCGGGCTACAATGAGCAGTTCTTC. Its protein product is CASGLGLAGYNEQFF.

This clone has a single count. This rearrangement joins TRBV10-1 to TRBJ2-4; the match to TRBD1 covers 10 bases. This CDR3 comprises 14 residues. Trimming took 4 bases from V and 10 from J; bases not matched to a gene: 7. Germline-derived CDR1 and CDR2 are WNHNN and SYGVQD (reference sequence). The DNA of the CDR3 is TGCGCCAGCAGTGGACCGGGACAGGGGCAAATTCAGTACTTC. The encoded protein is CASSGPGQGQIQYF.

The chain employs TRBV4-1 and TRBJ1-2; tentatively, D is TRBD1 (6 bases). V lost 4 bases, J lost 0 bases, and 12 bases lay in between. This CDR3 has 15 residues. The germline V gene encodes CDR1 MGHRA and CDR2 YSYEKL. In nucleotides, the CDR3 is TGCGCCAGCAGCCCTGCGACAGGCTCTAACTATGGCTACACCTTC. It specifies CASSPATGSNYGYTF.

This chain links TRBV12-5 with TRBJ1-5, with 8 bases that match TRBD1. The CDR3 runs to 21 residues. In germline, CDR1 is LGHNT, CDR2 FRNRAP. With V trimmed by 1 base and J by 0 bases, 17 bases remained unmatched. In nucleotides, the CDR3 is TGTGCTAGTGGTTTGGCACCCGTTTCACCCGACAGGGGCTATAGCAATCAGCCCCAGCATTTT. Translated: CASGLAPVSPDRGYSNQPQHF. The full variable domain, with the rest looked up from reference TRBV12-5 and TRBJ1-5, is DARVTQTPRHKVTEMGQEVTMRCQPILGHNTVFWYRQTMMQGLELLAYFRNRAPLDDSGMPKDRFSAEMPDATLATLKIQPSEPRDSAVYFCASGLAPVSPDRGYSNQPQHFGDGTRLSIL.

This chain uses TRBV19 with TRBJ1-2; D is uncertain. The V end was cut by 9 bases, the J end by 6 bases, with 8 bases between. Looked up from germline, CDR1 is LNHDA and CDR2 is SQIVND (reference sequence). The CDR3 loop spans 10 amino acids. The CDR3 protein is CASQQDGYTF. The CDR3 nucleotides are TGTGCCAGCCAGCAGGATGGCTACACCTTC.

This rearrangement joins TRBV6-5 to TRBJ1-4; TRBD1 matches at 7 bases. Germline V CDR1 and CDR2: MNHEY, SVGAGI. The CDR3 is 16 amino acids. V lost 4 bases, J lost 2 bases, and 7 bases stayed unmatched. CDR3 amino acids: CASSWTHRGTNEKLFF. The DNA of the CDR3 is TGTGCCAGCAGTTGGACCCACAGGGGCACTAATGAAAAACTGTTTTTT.

The chain combines TRBV28 with TRBJ1-5; TRBD1 agrees at 7 bases. Germline V gives CDR1 MDHEN, CDR2 SYDVKM. This CDR3 is 15 amino acids long. V shed 7 bases and J 2 bases; nucleotides not matched to a gene: 8. DNA for the CDR3: TGTGCCAGCAATAAAGGGGGCGCGGGCAATCAGCCCCAGCATTTT. Translated: CASNKGGAGNQPQHF. The full variable domain, its missing parts supplied by reference TRBV28 and TRBJ1-5, is DVKVTQSSRYLVKRTGEKVFLECVQDMDHENMFWYRQDPGLGLRLIYFSYDVKMKEKGDIPEGYSVSREKKERFSLILESASTNQTSMYLCASNKGGAGNQPQHFGDGTRLSIL.